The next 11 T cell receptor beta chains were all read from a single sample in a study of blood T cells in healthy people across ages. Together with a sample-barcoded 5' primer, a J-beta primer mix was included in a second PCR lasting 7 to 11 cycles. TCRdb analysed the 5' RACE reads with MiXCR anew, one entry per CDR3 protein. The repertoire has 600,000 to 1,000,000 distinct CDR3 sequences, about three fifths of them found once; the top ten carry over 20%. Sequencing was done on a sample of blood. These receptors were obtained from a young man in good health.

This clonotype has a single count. CDR3 coding DNA: TGTGCCAGCTTAGGCAGGGTATTCAGTGAGCAGTACTTC. This translates into CASLGRVFSEQYF. The chain joins TRBV28 to TRBJ2-7; weak D call: TRBD1 (5 bases). CDR1 MDHEN and CDR2 SYDVKM come from the germline V gene. The CDR3 extends over 13 amino acids. The ends were cut back, 8 bases at V and 7 bases at J, with 18 bases in the middle. The full variable domain, its missing parts supplied by reference TRBV28 and TRBJ2-7, is DVKVTQSSRYLVKRTGEKVFLECVQDMDHENMFWYRQDPGLGLRLIYFSYDVKMKEKGDIPEGYSVSREKKERFSLILESASTNQTSMYLCASLGRVFSEQYFGPGTRLTVT.

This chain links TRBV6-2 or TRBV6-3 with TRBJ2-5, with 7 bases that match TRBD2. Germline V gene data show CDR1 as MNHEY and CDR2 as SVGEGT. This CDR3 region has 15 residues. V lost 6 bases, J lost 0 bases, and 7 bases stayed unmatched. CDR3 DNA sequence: TGTGCCAGCAGCTCCCTCGGGGGGTACCAAGAGACCCAGTACTTC. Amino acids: CASSSLGGYQETQYF.

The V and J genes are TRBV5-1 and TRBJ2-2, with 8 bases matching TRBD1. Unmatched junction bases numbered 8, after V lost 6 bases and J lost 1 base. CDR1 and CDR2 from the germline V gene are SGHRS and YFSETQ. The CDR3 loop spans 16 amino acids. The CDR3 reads CASKDGQGLNTGELFF. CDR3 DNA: TGCGCCAGCAAGGATGGACAGGGTTTGAACACCGGGGAGCTGTTTTTT.

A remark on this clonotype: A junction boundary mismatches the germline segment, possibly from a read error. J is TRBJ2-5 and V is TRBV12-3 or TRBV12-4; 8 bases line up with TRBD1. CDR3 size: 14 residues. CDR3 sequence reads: CTSSVKRQGETQYF. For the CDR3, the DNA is TGTACCAGCAGTGTAAAACGACAGGGGGAGACCCAGTACTTC.

The CDR3 loop is CASSLETNYNEQFF. As DNA, the CDR3 is TGTGCCAGCAGCTTAGAGACCAATTACAATGAGCAGTTCTTC. This sequence joins TRBV7-9 and TRBJ2-1; D remains unclear. Germline V gene lookup returns CDR1 SEHNR and CDR2 FQNEAQ (reference sequence). This CDR3 region has 14 residues. V was pared by 1 base and J by 4 bases, with 8 bases between.

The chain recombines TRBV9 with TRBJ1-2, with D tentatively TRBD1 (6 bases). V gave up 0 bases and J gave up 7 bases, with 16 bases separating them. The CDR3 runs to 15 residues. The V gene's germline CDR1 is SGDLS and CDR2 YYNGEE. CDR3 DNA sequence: TGTGCCAGCAGCGTAGTGGGGGGGCTCACCTCTGGCTACACCTTC. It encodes CASSVVGGLTSGYTF.

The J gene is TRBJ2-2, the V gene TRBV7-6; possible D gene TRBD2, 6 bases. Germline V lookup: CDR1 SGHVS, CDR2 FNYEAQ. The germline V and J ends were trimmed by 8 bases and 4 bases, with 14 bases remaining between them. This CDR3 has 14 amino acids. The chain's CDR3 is CASQEGVGTGELFF. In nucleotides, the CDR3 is TGTGCCAGCCAGGAGGGAGTCGGCACCGGGGAGCTGTTTTTT.

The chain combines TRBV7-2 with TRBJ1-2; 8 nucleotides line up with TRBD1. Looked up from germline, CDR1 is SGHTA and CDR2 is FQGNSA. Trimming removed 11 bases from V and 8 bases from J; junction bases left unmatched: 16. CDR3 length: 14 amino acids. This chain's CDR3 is CAGLHPGGHRGYTF. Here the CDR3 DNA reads TGTGCCGGATTACACCCAGGGGGCCATCGGGGCTACACCTTC.

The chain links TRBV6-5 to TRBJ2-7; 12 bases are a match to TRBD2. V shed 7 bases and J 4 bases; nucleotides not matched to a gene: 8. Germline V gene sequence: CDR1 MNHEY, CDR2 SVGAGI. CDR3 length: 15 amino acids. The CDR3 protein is CASTRLAGAGYEQYF. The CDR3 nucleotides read TGTGCCAGCACCCGACTAGCGGGGGCCGGGTACGAGCAGTACTTC.

CDR3 amino acids: CASSSGQGPSNEQFF. CDR3 sequence (DNA): TGCGCCAGCAGCTCGGGACAGGGTCCCTCCAATGAGCAGTTCTTC. The V call is TRBV5-1, the J call TRBJ2-1; 9 positions agree with TRBD1. Germline trimming cut 3 bases from V and 6 bases from J; bases unmatched to any gene: 7. This CDR3 has 15 amino acids. The germline CDR1 and CDR2 sequences are SGHRS and YFSETQ.

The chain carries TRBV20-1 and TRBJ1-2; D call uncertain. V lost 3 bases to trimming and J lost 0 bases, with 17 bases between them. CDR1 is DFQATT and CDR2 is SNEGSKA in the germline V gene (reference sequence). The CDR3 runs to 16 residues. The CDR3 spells CSARIWTGLANYGYTF. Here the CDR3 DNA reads TGCAGTGCTAGGATCTGGACGGGATTAGCTAACTATGGCTACACCTTC.